This T cell receptor beta chain emerged from a study of T cell clonality in common variable immunodeficiency. Caucasian heritage predominated among both patients and controls. This clone was seen repeatedly, ten times or more. Control and CVID samples contributed equal amounts of genomic DNA. The data were produced by immunoSEQ multiplex PCR, yet TCRdb's version contains in-frame clones alone and is incomplete. The sample holds tens of thousands of clones, and no clone turns up only once. This TCR was recovered from a person aged 18 to 69 in good health. The sample consisted of peripheral blood mononuclear cells.

The sequenced part of the CDR3 DNA is TGTGCCAGTACCCTCACCGGGACAGGGTTCTCTGGGGCCAACGTC. The encoded protein is CASTLTGTGFSGANV. The full-length CDR3 reads as CASTLTGTGFSGANVLTF. The rearrangement uses TRBV19 and TRBJ2-6, with 9 bases matching TRBD1. The read is 3 residues too short to cover the CDR3 end, so that end is filled in from the germline J gene. The trim removed 7 bases at V and 0 bases at J, leaving 10 bases unmatched. Germline V gene lookup returns CDR1 LNHDA and CDR2 SQIVND (reference sequence). The CDR3 is 18 amino acids. Complete variable domain (other parts from reference TRBV19 and TRBJ2-6): DGGITQSPKYLFRKEGQNVTLSCEQNLNHDAMYWYRQDPGQGLRLIYYSQIVNDFQKGDIAEGYSVSREKKESFPLTVTSAQKNPTAFYLCASTLTGTGFSGANVLTFGAGSRLTVL.